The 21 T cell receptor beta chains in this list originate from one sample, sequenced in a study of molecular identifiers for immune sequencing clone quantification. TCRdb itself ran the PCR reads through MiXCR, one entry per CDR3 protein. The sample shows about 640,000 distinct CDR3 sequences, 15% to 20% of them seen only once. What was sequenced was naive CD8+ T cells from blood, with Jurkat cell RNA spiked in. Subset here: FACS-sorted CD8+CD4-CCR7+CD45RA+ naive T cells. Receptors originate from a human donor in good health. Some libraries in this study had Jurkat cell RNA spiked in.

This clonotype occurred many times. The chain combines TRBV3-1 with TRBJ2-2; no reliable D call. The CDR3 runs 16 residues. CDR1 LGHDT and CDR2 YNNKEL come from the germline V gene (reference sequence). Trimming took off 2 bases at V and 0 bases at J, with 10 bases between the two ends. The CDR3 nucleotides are TGTGCCAGCAGCCAAAGGGTTGAGGCGAACACCGGGGAGCTGTTTTTT. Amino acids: CASSQRVEANTGELFF.

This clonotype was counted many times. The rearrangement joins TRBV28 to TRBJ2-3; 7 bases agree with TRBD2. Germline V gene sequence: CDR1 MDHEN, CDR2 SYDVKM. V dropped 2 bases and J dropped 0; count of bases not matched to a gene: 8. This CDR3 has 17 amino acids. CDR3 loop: CASSLIMGLTSTDTQYF. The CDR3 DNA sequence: TGTGCCAGCAGTTTAATCATGGGACTAACTAGCACAGATACGCAGTATTTT.

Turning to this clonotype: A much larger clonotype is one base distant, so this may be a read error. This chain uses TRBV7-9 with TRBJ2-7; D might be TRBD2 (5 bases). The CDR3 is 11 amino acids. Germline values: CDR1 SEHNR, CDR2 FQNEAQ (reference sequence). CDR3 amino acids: CAGSGSEEVYF. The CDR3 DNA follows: TGTGCCGGCAGTGGGTCGGAGGAGGTGTACTTC.

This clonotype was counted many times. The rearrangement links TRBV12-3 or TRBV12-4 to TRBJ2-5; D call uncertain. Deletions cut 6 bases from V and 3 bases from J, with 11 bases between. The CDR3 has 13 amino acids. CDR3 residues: CASRPEPKETQYF. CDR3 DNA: TGTGCCAGCAGGCCAGAACCTAAAGAGACCCAGTACTTC.

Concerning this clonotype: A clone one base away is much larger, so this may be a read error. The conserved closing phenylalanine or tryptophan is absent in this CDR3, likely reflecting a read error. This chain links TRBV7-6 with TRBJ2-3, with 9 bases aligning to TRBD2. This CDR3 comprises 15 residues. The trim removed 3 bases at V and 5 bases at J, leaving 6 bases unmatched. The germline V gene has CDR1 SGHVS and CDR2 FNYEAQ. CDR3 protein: CASSFAGGLGDTQYL. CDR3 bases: TGTGCCAGCAGCTTTGCGGGGGGGCTGGGAGATACGCAGTATCTT.

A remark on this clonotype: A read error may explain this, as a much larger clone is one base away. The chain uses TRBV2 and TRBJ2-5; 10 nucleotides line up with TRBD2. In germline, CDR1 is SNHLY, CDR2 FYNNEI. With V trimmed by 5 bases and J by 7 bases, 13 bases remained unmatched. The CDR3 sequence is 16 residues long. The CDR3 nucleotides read TGTGCCAGCAGTCCTTCTTTTCTAGCGGGGGATGGGACCCAGTACTTC. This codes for CASSPSFLAGDGTQYF.

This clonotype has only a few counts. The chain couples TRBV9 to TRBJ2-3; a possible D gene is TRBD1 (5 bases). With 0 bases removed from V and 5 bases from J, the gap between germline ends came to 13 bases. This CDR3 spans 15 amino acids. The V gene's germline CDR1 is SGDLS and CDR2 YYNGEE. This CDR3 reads CASSVDWGQKDTQYF. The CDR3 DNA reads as TGTGCCAGCAGCGTAGACTGGGGCCAAAAAGATACGCAGTATTTT.

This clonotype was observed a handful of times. The DNA of the CDR3 is TGTGCCAGCAAACTGGGACAGGGGGTGAACACTGAAGCTTTCTTT. Protein product: CASKLGQGVNTEAFF. The chain is built from TRBV6-6 and TRBJ1-1; 11 bases map to TRBD1. Trimming took 7 bases from V and 0 from J; bases not matched to a gene: 4. CDR1 MNHNY and CDR2 SVGAGI come from the germline V gene (reference sequence). The CDR3 has 15 amino acids.

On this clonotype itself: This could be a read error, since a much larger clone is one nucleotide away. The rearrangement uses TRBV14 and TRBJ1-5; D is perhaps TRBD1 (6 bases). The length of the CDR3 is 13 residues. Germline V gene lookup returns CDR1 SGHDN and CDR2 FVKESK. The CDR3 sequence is CASSQGGAQHQHF. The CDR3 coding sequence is TGTGCCAGCAGCCAAGGGGGGGCGCAGCACCAGCATTTT.

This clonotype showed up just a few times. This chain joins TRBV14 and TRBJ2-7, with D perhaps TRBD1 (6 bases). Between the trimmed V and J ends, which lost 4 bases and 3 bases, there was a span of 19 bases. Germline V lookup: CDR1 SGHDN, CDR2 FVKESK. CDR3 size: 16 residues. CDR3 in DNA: TGTGCCAGCAGCCTATCATACTCGGGACAATACTACGAGCAGTACTTC. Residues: CASSLSYSGQYYEQYF.

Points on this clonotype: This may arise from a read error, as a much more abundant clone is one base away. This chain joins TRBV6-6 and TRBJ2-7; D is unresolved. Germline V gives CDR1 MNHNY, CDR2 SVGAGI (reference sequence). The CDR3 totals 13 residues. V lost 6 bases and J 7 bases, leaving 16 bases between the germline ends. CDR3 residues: CASSPQSFNEQYF. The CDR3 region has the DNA TGTGCCAGCAGCCCCCAAAGTTTCAATGAGCAGTACTTC.

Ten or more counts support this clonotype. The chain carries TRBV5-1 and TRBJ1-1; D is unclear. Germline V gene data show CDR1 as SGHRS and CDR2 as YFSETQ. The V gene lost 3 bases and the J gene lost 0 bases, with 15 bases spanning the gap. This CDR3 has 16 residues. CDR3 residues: CASSSHPDTLNTEAFF. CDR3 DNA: TGCGCCAGCAGCTCCCATCCTGACACATTGAACACTGAAGCTTTCTTT.

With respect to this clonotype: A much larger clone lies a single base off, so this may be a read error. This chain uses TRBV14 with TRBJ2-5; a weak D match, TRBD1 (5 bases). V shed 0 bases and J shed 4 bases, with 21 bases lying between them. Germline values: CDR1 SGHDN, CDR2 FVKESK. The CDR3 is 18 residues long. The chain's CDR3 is CASSQDLAKGLRRETQYF. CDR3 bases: TGTGCCAGCAGCCAAGATCTGGCAAAGGGGCTCCGGCGAGAGACCCAGTACTTC.

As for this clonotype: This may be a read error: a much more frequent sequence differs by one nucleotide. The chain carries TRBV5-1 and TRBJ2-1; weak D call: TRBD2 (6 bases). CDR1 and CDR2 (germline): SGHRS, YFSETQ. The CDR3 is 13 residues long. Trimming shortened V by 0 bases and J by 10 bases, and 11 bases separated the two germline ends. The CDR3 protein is CASSLGGVYEQFF. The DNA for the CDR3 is TGCGCCAGCAGCTTGGGGGGGGTGTACGAGCAGTTCTTC.

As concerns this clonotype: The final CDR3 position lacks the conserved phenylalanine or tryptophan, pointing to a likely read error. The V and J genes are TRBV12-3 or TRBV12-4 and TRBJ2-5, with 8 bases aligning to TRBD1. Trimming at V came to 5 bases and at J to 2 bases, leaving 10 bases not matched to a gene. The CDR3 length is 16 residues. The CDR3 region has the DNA TGTGCCAGCAGTGGACAGGGTCGGGGTGTACAAGAGACCCAGTACGTC. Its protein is CASSGQGRGVQETQYV.

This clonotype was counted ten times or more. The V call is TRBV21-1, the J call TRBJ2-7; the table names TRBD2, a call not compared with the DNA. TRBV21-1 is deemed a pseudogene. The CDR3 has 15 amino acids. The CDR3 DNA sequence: TGTGCCAGCAGCCTCGCTAGCGGGAAGCCCTACGAGCAGTACTTC. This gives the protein CASSLASGKPYEQYF.

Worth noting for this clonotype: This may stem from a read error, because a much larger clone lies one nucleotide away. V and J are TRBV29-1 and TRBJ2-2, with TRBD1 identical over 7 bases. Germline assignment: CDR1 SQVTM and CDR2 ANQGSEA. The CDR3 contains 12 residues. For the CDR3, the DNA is TGCAGCGTCAAAGGGGGCACCGGGGAGCTGGTTTTT. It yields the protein CSVKGGTGELVF.

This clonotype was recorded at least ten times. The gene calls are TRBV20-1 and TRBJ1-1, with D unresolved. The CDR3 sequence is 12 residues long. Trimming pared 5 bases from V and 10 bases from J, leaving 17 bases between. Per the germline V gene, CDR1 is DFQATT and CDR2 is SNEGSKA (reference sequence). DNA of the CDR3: TGCAGTGCTCCCCCACCGGGTGGTCCAGCTTTCTTT. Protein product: CSAPPPGGPAFF.

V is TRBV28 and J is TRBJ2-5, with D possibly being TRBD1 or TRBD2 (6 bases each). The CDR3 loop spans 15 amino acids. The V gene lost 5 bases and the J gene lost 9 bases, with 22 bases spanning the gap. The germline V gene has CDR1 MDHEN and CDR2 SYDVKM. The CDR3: CASSRRGQGQGAQYF. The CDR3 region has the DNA TGTGCCAGCAGTCGTCGGGGGCAGGGCCAAGGGGCCCAGTACTTC.

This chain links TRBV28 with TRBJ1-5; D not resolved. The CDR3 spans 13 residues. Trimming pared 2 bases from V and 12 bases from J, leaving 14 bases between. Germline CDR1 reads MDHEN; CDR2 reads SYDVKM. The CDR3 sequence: CASSLPRPDIQHF. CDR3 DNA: TGTGCCAGCAGTTTACCCCGACCCGATATCCAGCATTTT.

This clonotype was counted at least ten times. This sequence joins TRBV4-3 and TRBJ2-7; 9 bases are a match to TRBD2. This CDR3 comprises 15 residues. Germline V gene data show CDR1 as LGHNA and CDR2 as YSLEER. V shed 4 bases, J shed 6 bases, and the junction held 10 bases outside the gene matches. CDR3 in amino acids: CASSPGLAGIGEQYF. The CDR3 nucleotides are TGCGCCAGCAGCCCGGGCCTAGCGGGGATCGGCGAGCAGTACTTC.